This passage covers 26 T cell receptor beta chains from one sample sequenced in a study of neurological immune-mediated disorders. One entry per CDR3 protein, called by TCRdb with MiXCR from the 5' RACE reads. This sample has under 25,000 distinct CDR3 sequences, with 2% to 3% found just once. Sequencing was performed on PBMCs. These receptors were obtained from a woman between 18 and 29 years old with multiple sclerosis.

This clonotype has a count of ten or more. In DNA form, the CDR3 reads TGCAGCGTTGGTGACAGGGGGACGGGGGGCACTGAAGCTTTCTTT. It translates to CSVGDRGTGGTEAFF. The rearrangement links TRBV29-1 to TRBJ1-1, with 9 bases that match TRBD1. The CDR3 runs 15 residues. J was trimmed by 4 bases and V by 4 bases; bases with no gene match: 10. Germline CDR1 reads SQVTM; CDR2 reads ANQGSEA.

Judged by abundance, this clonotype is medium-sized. The CDR3 DNA reads TGTGCCAGCAGGCGAAACTCTGGGGCCAACGTCCTGACTTTC. Translated, it gives CASRRNSGANVLTF. J is TRBJ2-6 and V is TRBV12-3 or TRBV12-4; D not resolved. There are 14 residues in the CDR3. Trimming cost V 6 bases and J 0 bases, with 6 bases left between them.

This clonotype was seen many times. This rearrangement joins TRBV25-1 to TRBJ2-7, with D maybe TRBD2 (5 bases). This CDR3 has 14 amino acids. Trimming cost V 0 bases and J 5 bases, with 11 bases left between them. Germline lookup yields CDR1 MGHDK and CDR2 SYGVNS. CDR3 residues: CASSEYGWGDEQYF. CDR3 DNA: TGTGCCAGCAGTGAATATGGATGGGGAGACGAGCAGTACTTC.

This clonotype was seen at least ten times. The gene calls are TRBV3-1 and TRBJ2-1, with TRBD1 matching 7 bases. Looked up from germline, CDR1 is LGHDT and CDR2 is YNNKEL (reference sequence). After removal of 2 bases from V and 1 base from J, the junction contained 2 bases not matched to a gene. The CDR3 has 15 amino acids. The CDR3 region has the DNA TGTGCCAGCAGCCAAACAGGGGTATCCTACAATGAGCAGTTCTTC. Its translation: CASSQTGVSYNEQFF.

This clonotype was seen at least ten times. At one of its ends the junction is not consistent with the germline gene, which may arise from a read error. This CDR3 is CASSLRLAGGPEETQYF. For the CDR3, the DNA is TGTGCTAGCAGCTTACGGTTAGCGGGGGGGCCTGAGGAGACCCAGTACTTC. This sequence joins TRBV7-7 and TRBJ2-5; 11 bases line up with TRBD2. Germline-derived CDR1 and CDR2 are SSHAT and FNYEAQ (reference sequence). The CDR3 covers 17 residues.

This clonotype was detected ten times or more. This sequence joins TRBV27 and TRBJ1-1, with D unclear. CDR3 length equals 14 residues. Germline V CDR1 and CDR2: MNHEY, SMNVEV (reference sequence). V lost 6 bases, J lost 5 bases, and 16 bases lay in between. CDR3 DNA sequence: TGTGCCAGCAGCTACAGCGGAGCGGGTACTGAAGCTTTCTTT. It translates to CASSYSGAGTEAFF.

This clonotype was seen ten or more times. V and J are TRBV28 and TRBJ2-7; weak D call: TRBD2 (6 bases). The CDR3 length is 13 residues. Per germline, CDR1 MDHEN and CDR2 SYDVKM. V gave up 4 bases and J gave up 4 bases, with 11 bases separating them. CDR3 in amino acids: CASSYGRMYEQYV. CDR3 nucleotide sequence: TGTGCCAGCAGTTACGGGAGAATGTACGAGCAGTACGTC.

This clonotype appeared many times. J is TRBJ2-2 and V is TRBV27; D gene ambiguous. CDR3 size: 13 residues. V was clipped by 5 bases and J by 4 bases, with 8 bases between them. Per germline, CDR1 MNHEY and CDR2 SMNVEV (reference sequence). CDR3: CASSPSRTGELFF. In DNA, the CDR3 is TGTGCCAGCAGTCCTTCACGCACCGGGGAGCTGTTTTTT.

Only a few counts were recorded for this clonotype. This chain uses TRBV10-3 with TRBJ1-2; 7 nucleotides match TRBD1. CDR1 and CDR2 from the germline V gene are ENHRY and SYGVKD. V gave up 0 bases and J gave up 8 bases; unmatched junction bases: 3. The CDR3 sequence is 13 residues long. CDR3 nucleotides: TGTGCCATCAGTGAGTCGACAGGGATGGGCTACACCTTC. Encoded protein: CAISESTGMGYTF.

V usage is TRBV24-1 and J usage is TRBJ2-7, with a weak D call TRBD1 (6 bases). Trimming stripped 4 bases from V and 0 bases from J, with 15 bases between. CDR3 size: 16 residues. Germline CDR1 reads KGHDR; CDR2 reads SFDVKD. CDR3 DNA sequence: TGTGCCACCAGTGACTACACAGGGAGTTACTCCTACGAGCAGTACGTC. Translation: CATSDYTGSYSYEQYV.

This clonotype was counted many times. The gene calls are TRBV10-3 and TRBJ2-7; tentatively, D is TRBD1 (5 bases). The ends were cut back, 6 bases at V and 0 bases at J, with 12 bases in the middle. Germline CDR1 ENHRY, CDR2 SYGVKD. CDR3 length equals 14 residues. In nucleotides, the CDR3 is TGTGCCATCAGCCCGACAGAGATCTCCTACGAGCAGTACTTC. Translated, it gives CAISPTEISYEQYF.

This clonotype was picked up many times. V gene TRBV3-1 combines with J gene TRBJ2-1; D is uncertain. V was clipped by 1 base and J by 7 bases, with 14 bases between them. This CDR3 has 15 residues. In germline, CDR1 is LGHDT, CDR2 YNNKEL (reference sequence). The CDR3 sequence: CASSQAQASANEQFF. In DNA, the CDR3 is TGTGCCAGCAGCCAAGCGCAGGCCTCCGCGAATGAGCAGTTCTTC.

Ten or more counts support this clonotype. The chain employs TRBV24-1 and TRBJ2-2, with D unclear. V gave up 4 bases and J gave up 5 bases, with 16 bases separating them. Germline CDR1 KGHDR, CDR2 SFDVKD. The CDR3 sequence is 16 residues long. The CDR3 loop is CATSDWAPRRTGELFF. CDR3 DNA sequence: TGTGCCACCAGTGACTGGGCCCCGAGGCGGACCGGGGAGCTGTTTTTT.

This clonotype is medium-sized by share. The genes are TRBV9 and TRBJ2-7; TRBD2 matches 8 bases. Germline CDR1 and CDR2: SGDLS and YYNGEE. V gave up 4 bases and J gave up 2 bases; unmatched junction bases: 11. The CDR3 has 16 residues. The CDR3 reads CASSPWVRGAPYEQYF. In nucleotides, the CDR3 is TGTGCCAGCAGCCCGTGGGTGCGGGGGGCACCCTACGAGCAGTACTTC.

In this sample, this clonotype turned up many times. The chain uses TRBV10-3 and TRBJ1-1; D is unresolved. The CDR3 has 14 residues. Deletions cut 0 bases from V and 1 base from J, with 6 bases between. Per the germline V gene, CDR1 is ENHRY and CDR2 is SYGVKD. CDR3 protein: CAISESAGNTEAFF. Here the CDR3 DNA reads TGTGCCATCAGTGAGTCCGCAGGGAACACTGAAGCTTTCTTT.

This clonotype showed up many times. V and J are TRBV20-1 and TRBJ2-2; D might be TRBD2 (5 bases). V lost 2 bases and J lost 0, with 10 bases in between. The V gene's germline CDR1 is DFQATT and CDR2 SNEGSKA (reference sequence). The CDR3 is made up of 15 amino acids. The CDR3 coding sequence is TGCAGTGCTAGACGGTGGCGGGCGAACACCGGGGAGCTGTTTTTT. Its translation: CSARRWRANTGELFF.

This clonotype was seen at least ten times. The CDR3 DNA sequence: TGTGCCAGTAGTAACGGGACAGAAGGAAACACCATATATTTT. This sequence encodes CASSNGTEGNTIYF. The V and J genes are TRBV19 and TRBJ1-3; 7 positions match TRBD1. The CDR3 contains 14 residues. Germline V gene sequence: CDR1 LNHDA, CDR2 SQIVND (reference sequence). V dropped 4 bases and J dropped 4; count of bases not matched to a gene: 4.

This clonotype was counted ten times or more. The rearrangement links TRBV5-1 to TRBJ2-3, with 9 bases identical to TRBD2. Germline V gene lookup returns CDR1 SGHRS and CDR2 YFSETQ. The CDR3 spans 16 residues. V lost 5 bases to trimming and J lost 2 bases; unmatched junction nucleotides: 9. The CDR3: CASRYRLAELTDTQYF. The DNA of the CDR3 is TGCGCCAGCAGATATAGACTAGCGGAACTCACAGATACGCAGTATTTT.

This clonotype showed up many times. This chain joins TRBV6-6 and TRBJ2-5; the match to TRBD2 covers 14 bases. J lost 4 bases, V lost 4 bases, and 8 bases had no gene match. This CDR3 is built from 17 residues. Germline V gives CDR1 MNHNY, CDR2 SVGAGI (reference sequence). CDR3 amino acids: CASSSTFGTSGGETQYF. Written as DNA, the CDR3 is TGTGCCAGCAGTTCTACATTCGGGACTAGCGGGGGAGAGACCCAGTACTTC.

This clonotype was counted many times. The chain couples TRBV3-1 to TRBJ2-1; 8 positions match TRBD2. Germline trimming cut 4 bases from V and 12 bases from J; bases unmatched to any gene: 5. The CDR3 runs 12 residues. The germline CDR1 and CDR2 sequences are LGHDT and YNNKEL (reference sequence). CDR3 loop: CASSPSGGLQFF. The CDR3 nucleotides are TGTGCCAGCAGCCCTTCGGGAGGGCTGCAGTTCTTC.

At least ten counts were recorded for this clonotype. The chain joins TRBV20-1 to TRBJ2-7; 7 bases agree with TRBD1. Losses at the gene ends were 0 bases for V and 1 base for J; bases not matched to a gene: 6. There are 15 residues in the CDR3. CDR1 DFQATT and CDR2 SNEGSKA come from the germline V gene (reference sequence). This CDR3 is CSARDPRQGSYEQYF. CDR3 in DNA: TGCAGTGCTAGAGACCCAAGACAGGGATCCTACGAGCAGTACTTC.

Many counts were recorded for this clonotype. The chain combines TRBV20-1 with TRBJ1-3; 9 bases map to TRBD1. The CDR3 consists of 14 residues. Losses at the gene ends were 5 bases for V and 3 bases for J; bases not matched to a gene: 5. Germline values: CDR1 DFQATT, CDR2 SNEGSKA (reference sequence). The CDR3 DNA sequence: TGCAGTGCTGGGACAGGGTTTCGTGGAAACACCATATATTTT. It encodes CSAGTGFRGNTIYF.

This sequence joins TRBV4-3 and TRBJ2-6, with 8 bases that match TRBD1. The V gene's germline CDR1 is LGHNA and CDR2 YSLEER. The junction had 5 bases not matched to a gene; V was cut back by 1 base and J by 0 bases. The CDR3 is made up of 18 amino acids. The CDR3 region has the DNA TGCGCCAGCAGCCAAGTCGGACAGGGAGGCTCTGGGGCCAACGTCCTGACTTTC. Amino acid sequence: CASSQVGQGGSGANVLTF.

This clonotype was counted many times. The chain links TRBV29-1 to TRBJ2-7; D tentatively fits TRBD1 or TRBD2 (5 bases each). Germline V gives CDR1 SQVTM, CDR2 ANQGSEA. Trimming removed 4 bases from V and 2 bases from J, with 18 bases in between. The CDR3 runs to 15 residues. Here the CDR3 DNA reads TGCAGCGTTGTTCCCGGGGCCATCTCGGCCTACGAGCAGTACTTC. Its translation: CSVVPGAISAYEQYF.

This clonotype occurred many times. The CDR3 region has the DNA TGCAGTGCTAAGGGGGCTGCAGATACGCAGTATTTT. Translating it yields CSAKGAADTQYF. This chain joins TRBV20-1 and TRBJ2-3; TRBD1 agrees at 7 bases. CDR3 length: 12 amino acids. Trimming cost V 4 bases and J 4 bases; bases outside gene matches: 2. Germline loops: CDR1 DFQATT, CDR2 SNEGSKA (reference sequence).

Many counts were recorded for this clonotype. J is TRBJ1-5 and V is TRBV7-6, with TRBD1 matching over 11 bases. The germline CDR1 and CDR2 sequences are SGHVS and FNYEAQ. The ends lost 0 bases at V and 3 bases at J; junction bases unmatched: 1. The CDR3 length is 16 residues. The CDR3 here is CASSLAGQGANQPQHF. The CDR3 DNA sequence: TGTGCCAGCAGCTTAGCTGGACAGGGGGCCAATCAGCCCCAGCATTTT.